The rows below give T cell receptor beta chains drawn from one sample of a study of T cells in Graves' hyperthyroidism and ophthalmopathy. TCRdb ran MiXCR on the multiplex PCR reads and lists one entry per CDR3 protein. The sample gives some 600,000 distinct CDR3 sequences, over 11% of which show up once; 5.8% is in the top ten. Sequencing input: blood. The receptors stem from a woman in her twenties or thirties with Graves' hyperthyroidism that later progressed to Graves' ophthalmopathy. CDR3s include the opening cysteine and the closing phenylalanine or tryptophan. A D gene is named only where the DNA matches it firmly. Where a row states a size, it is once, few, many or the class of an expanded clone; other rows omit it.

len	abundance	v_gene	d_gene	j_gene	CDR3nt	CDR3aa
13	.	TRBV30	.	TRBJ2-6	TGTGCCTGGACCCCCTCTGGGGCCAACGTCCTGACTTTC	CAWTPSGANVLTF
14	many	TRBV20-1	.	TRBJ2-7	TGCAGTGCGTCCCCGGGAAAGCCCAGGGACGAGCAGTACTTC	CSASPGKPRDEQYF
14	.	TRBV27	TRBD2	TRBJ2-5	TGTGCCAGCAGTCACCAACTAGCGGGAGAGACCCAGTACTTC	CASSHQLAGETQYF
13	many	TRBV18	.	TRBJ1-1	TGTGCCAGCTCACCGCGGGATGGACAGTCGACTTTCTTT	CASSPRDGQSTFF
15	.	TRBV19	TRBD1	TRBJ1-2	TGTGCCAGTAGTACTCCACCGGGACAGAACTATGGCTGCACCTTC	CASSTPPGQNYGCTF
14	many	TRBV4-3	.	TRBJ1-2	TGCGCCAGCAGCCAAGCTCCCGGGGAATATGGCTACACCTTC	CASSQAPGEYGYTF
14	.	TRBV4-1	TRBD1	TRBJ2-5	TGCGCCAGCAGCGACAGAGACAGGGAGGAGACCCAGTACTTC	CASSDRDREETQYF
17	many	TRBV24-1	.	TRBJ2-2	TGTGCCACCAGTGATTTGAAAGGGGCAGGGAACACCGGGGAGCTGTTTTTT	CATSDLKGAGNTGELFF
11	.	TRBV10-3	.	TRBJ2-1	TGTGCCATCAGGCTCGGTAATGAGCAGTTCTTC	CAIRLGNEQFF
15	many	TRBV12-5	.	TRBJ2-3	TGTGCTAGTGGTTTGGGGAAGAAAAACGGGGATACGCAGTATTTT	CASGLGKKNGDTQYF
14	.	TRBV7-2	.	TRBJ1-5	TGTGCCAGCAGCTTAGACCCCGTTGGTCAGCCCCAGCATTTT	CASSLDPVGQPQHF
15	many	TRBV9	.	TRBJ2-1	TGTGCCAGCAGCGATGATAGCGGACCTTACAATGAGCAGTTCTTC	CASSDDSGPYNEQFF
15	many	TRBV10-3	.	TRBJ1-2	TGTGCCATCAGTGAGTCAAAAACAGCTAACTATGGCTACACCTTC	CAISESKTANYGYTF
14	.	TRBV30	.	TRBJ1-4	TGTGCCTGGAGTCTAGGTTTGCGGAATGAAAAACTGTTTTTT	CAWSLGLRNEKLFF
18	.	TRBV5-6	.	TRBJ2-1	TGTGCCAGCAGCCCGGACAGTTCTGGGGTATGGCGCTACAATGAGCAGTTCTTC	CASSPDSSGVWRYNEQFF
17	many	TRBV7-2	.	TRBJ2-2	TGTGCCAGCAGCTTTAGCTGGATGGTGGCCTCCACCGGGGAGCTGTTTTTT	CASSFSWMVASTGELFF
15	many	TRBV5-1	TRBD1	TRBJ1-6	TGCGCCAGCAGCGGGGGACAGGGGAAGAATTCACCCCTCCACTTT	CASSGGQGKNSPLHF
13	many	TRBV28	.	TRBJ2-7	TGTGCCAGCACCGCCGTCCCCTCCTACGAGCAGTACTTC	CASTAVPSYEQYF
13	.	TRBV6-1	.	TRBJ2-4	TGTGCCAGCAGTGCTCAGTCCAAAAACATTCAGTACTTC	CASSAQSKNIQYF
15	many	TRBV2	.	TRBJ1-1	TGTGCCAGCAGGCCCGGGGGGAAGGGGAACACTGAAGCTTTCTTT	CASRPGGKGNTEAFF
15	few	TRBV7-9	TRBD2	TRBJ2-7	TGTGCCAGCAGCTTTGGCGGGACTAGCGATTACGAGCAGTACTTC	CASSFGGTSDYEQYF
14	few	TRBV15	.	TRBJ2-7	TGTGCCACCAGCAGAGATACAGGTCGGAACGAGCAGTACTTC	CATSRDTGRNEQYF
14	.	TRBV5-8	.	TRBJ2-7	TGTGCCAGCAGCTTAGATCGGGAAGCCTACGAGCAGTACTTC	CASSLDREAYEQYF
13	few	TRBV9	.	TRBJ2-2	TGTGCCAGCAGCGTAGGGCCGAACGGGGAGCTGTTTTTT	CASSVGPNGELFF
15	many	TRBV12-3/TRBV12-4	.	TRBJ2-2	TGTGCCAGCAGTTTTGGGGCGGAGAACACCGGGGAGCTGTTTTTT	CASSFGAENTGELFF
14	many	TRBV15	TRBD1	TRBJ1-2	TGTGCCACCAGCACCAGGGACAGAGGATCTGGCTACACCTTC	CATSTRDRGSGYTF
15	many	TRBV2	.	TRBJ2-2	TGTGCCAGCACCCCCCCCGGAGGGGACACCGGGGAGCTGTTTTTT	CASTPPGGDTGELFF
14	few	TRBV27	.	TRBJ2-1	TGTGCCAGCACCCGGGGCATGGGCTACAATGAGCAGTTCTTC	CASTRGMGYNEQFF
19	many	TRBV5-1	TRBD2	TRBJ2-1	TGCGCCAGCAGCTTGGTTTTACTAGCGGGAGGCCACCTATACAATGAGCAGTTCTTC	CASSLVLLAGGHLYNEQFF
13	many	TRBV20-1	TRBD2	TRBJ2-1	TGCAGTGCTCAGATAGCGGGTTACAATGAGCAGTTCTTC	CSAQIAGYNEQFF
17	.	TRBV4-1	TRBD1	TRBJ1-1	TGCGCCAGCAGCCACCTGCCCGGACAGGGGATGAACACTGAAGCTTTCTTT	CASSHLPGQGMNTEAFF
15	many	TRBV7-8	TRBD1	TRBJ1-2	TGTGCCAGCAGTTCCGGGACAGTGTTAAACTATGGCTACACCTTC	CASSSGTVLNYGYTF
14	many	TRBV27	.	TRBJ2-1	TGTGCCAGCAGTTTATTCTCTAGTTCCAATGAGCAGTTCTTC	CASSLFSSSNEQFF
16	many	TRBV18	.	TRBJ2-1	TGTGCCAGCTCACCCTTTAACAACGACCCCTACAATGAGCAGTTCTTC	CASSPFNNDPYNEQFF
12	many	TRBV29-1	TRBD1	TRBJ1-2	TGCAGCGTTGTCCAGGGGGCCTATGGCTACACCTTC	CSVVQGAYGYTF
11	many	TRBV28	.	TRBJ1-5	TGTGCCAGCAGCTTTAAACAGCCCCAGCATTTT	CASSFKQPQHF
13	.	TRBV6-2/TRBV6-3	TRBD2	TRBJ2-4	TGTGCCAGCATGAGCGGGACCAAAAACATTCAGTACTTC	CASMSGTKNIQYF
15	many	TRBV30	.	TRBJ2-1	TGTGCCTGGAGTGTGGGGTCAGGGAGACACGACGAGCAGTTCTTC	CAWSVGSGRHDEQFF
16	many	TRBV19	TRBD1	TRBJ1-1	TGTGCCAGTAGTCAGGACAGGGGGCATCGGGGCACTGAAGCTTTCTTT	CASSQDRGHRGTEAFF
17	many	TRBV27	TRBD2	TRBJ2-1	TGTGCCAGCAGACCTGGACTAGCAAAGCGACTGAACAATGAGCAGTTCTTC	CASRPGLAKRLNNEQFF
15	many	TRBV20-1	.	TRBJ2-2	TGCAGTGCTTTTAGACGAAGCCCGAACACCGGGGAGCTGTTTTTT	CSAFRRSPNTGELFF
15	many	TRBV2	.	TRBJ1-6	TGTGCCAGCAGTAGGGGGAGCTCCTATAATTCACCCCTCCACTTT	CASSRGSSYNSPLHF
15	many	TRBV6-1	TRBD1	TRBJ1-1	TGTGCCAGCAGAAAGGGGGCGAGTCCGAACACTGAAGCTTTCTTT	CASRKGASPNTEAFF
15	.	TRBV19	.	TRBJ1-3	TGTGCCAGTAGTATGGTCGGGGTGGCTGGAAACACCATATATTTT	CASSMVGVAGNTIYF
14	many	TRBV20-1	.	TRBJ2-1	TGCAGTGCTAGAGAAGGAGCACCAGACAATGAGCAGTTCTTC	CSAREGAPDNEQFF
12	few	TRBV6-8	.	TRBJ2-1	TGTGCCAGCAATTCAACGGGTGGGGAGCAGTTCTTC	CASNSTGGEQFF
15	many	TRBV3-1	.	TRBJ1-2	TGTGCCAGCAGCCAAGATACCGTGAATCGGGGTGGCTACACCTTC	CASSQDTVNRGGYTF
16	.	TRBV3-1	TRBD1	TRBJ1-1	TGTGCCAGCAGCCAAGGAGTAGGGGGCTATAACACTGAAGCTTTCTTT	CASSQGVGGYNTEAFF
14	many	TRBV28	.	TRBJ1-1	TGTGCCAGCAGACTCGACGGAGTGAACACTGAAGCTTTCTTT	CASRLDGVNTEAFF
13	.	TRBV28	.	TRBJ2-3	TGTGCCAGCAGAGACCCATGGACAGATACGCAGTATTTT	CASRDPWTDTQYF
14	.	TRBV5-4	TRBD2	TRBJ2-7	TGTGCCAGTCGACCAGCGGGAAGGGTTGGCGAGCAGTACTTC	CASRPAGRVGEQYF
14	.	TRBV19	.	TRBJ2-2	TGTGCCAGTAGATTGACGGGAGCCCCCGGGGAGCTGTTTTTT	CASRLTGAPGELFF
15	few	TRBV6-2/TRBV6-3	TRBD2	TRBJ2-1	TGTGCCAGCAGTTACTCGGCTAGCGGATACAATGAGCAGTTCTTC	CASSYSASGYNEQFF